In terms of frequency, the clone carrying this T cell receptor (beta chain) is medium-sized (0.01 to 0.1%). This sample stems from a study of CD8 T cells in cerebrospinal fluid in Alzheimer's disease. As for the study in general: CSF T cell clonal expansion was assessed by plate-based nested PCR and droplet-based sequencing.

CSF cells underwent 10X single-cell V(D)J and 5' gene-expression profiling. TCRdb re-called the 10x single-cell sequencing reads; one entry per CDR3 protein, DNA not given. This repertoire includes some 740 distinct CDR3 sequences. Germline values: CDR1 SGHRS, CDR2 YFSETQ. The CDR3 is made up of 12 amino acids. The chain has TRBV5-1 and TRBJ1-1. The material sequenced was cerebrospinal fluid. This TCR was recovered from a human donor in good health. This CDR3 is CASSLIGTEAFF.